A single TCR beta chain is shown here with its context. Its matching antigen is unknown. Preparation of the TCRbeta library used unique molecular identifiers. One entry per CDR3 protein, called by TCRdb with MiXCR from the PCR reads. Of approximately 500,000 distinct CDR3 sequences listed, about 10% are singletons. This record belongs to a study of T-cell reconstitution after alpha-beta-depleted transplantation in children. Study findings and constraints: Expanded graft clones numbering several hundred reportedly gave rise to alpha-beta T cells about two months after transplant. At day 60, the high TCRbeta diversity found in some patients originated from recipient T cells and thymic progenitors that had survived. Once a year had passed after transplant, T-cell counts and diversity came mostly from newly produced T cells.

Germline loops: CDR1 DFQATT, CDR2 SNEGSKA (reference sequence). The CDR3 loop spans 15 amino acids. V was clipped by 2 bases and J by 2 bases; unmatched bases: 7. The sequences come from PBMCs, collected before TCRalphabeta/CD19-depleted stem cell transplant. V is TRBV20-1 and J is TRBJ2-7; 9 bases map to TRBD2. This clonotype was sampled from a child under 10 years old with inherited bone marrow failure, due to receive a stem cell transplant. The CDR3 here is CSARWGTSSTYEQYF. The CDR3 nucleotides are TGCAGTGCTAGATGGGGGACTAGCAGCACCTACGAGCAGTACTTC.